This entry features one T cell receptor (beta chain) sequence. What it recognizes is unknown. Stated time point: week 47, end of study. Topical imiquimod accompanied each vaccine dose, which consisted of 300 ug of mutant IDH1 20-mer peptide. This specimen comes from a study of a mutant IDH1 vaccine in newly diagnosed glioma. Overall study context: First vaccine doses came 4-6 weeks after radiotherapy alone, or with temozolomide cycles.

Germline V CDR1 and CDR2: SGHRS, YFSETQ. V lost 4 bases and J lost 0, with 11 bases in between. CDR3 length equals 15 residues. The assay was immunoSEQ multiplex PCR, and TCRdb's table has in-frame clones only and misses some. The profile covers some 10,000 clones, with 81% appearing a single time and less than 20% taken by the ten largest. This clonotype was obtained from a man aged 25 to 45 with glioma. The chain couples TRBV5-1 to TRBJ2-1; D is uncertain. Sequenced material: PBMCs, taken from a glioma patient whose treatment included an IDH1 peptide vaccine. CDR3 sequence (DNA): TGCGCCAGCAGCCCCGGGTACAGCTCCTACAATGAGCAGTTCTTC. Translating it yields CASSPGYSSYNEQFF.